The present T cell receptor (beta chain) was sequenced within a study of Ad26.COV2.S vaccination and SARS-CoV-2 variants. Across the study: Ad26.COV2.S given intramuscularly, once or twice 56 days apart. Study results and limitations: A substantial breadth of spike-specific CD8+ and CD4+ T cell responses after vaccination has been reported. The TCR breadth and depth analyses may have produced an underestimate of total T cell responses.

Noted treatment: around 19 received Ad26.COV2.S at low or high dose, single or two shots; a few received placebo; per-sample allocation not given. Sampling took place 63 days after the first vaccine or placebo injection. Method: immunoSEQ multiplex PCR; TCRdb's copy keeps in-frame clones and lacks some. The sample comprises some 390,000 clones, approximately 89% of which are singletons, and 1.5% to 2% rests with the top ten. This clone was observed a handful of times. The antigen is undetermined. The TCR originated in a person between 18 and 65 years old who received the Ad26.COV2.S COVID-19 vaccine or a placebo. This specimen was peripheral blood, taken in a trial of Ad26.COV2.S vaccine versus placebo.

The CDR3 sequence: CASIRREGRTEAFF. CDR3 DNA: TGTGCCAGTATCCGAAGGGAGGGGCGGACTGAAGCTTTCTTT. The rearrangement links TRBV19 to TRBJ1-1, with a possible D match to TRBD1 (5 bases). V lost 7 bases and J lost 5, with 17 bases in between. This CDR3 region has 14 residues. Looked up from germline, CDR1 is LNHDA and CDR2 is SQIVND (reference sequence).